One and the same sample provided the 30 T cell receptor beta chains below, sequenced in a study of STAT5B mutations in CD4+ large granular lymphocyte leukemia. Assay: immunoSEQ multiplex PCR; the TCRdb copy retains only in-frame clones and omits some. The data show fewer than 40,000 clones, about 81% seen once. Material for sequencing was CD4+ T cells from blood buffy coats. These receptors all stem from a human donor in good health.

Comments on this clone: At one of its ends the junction is not consistent with the germline gene, which may arise from a read error. The CDR3 DNA follows: TGTGCCAGCAGCCCACAGGGAGATCAGTCCCAGCATTTT. Amino acids: CASSPQGDQSQHF. This chain connects TRBV7-2 to TRBJ1-5; tentative D call: TRBD1 (6 bases). Germline V gene data show CDR1 as SGHTA and CDR2 as FQGNSA. This CDR3 is 13 amino acids long.

The rearrangement joins TRBV6-6 to TRBJ1-3, with unresolved D. Trimming removed 8 bases at V and 0 bases at J, with 5 bases between. This CDR3 is 12 amino acids long. Looked up from germline, CDR1 is MNHNY and CDR2 is SVGAGI (reference sequence). CDR3 in amino acids: CASDTSGNTIYF. In DNA form, the CDR3 reads TGTGCCAGCGACACCTCTGGAAACACCATATATTTT.

The chain is built from TRBV19 and TRBJ1-6; D uncertain. CDR1 and CDR2 from the germline V gene are LNHDA and SQIVND (reference sequence). This CDR3 is 14 amino acids long. V lost 4 bases to trimming and J lost 8 bases, with 12 bases between them. CDR3 sequence reads: CASSNPRTDSPLHF. The CDR3 nucleotides read TGTGCCAGTAGTAACCCTAGGACGGATTCACCCCTCCACTTT.

The CDR3 region has the DNA TGTGCCTGGAGTGTACCCGGACCATACTACGAGCAGTACTTC. This gives the protein CAWSVPGPYYEQYF. The genes are TRBV30 and TRBJ2-7; D is undetermined. The CDR3 contains 14 residues. Trimming pared 0 bases from V and 3 bases from J, leaving 12 bases between. From germline, CDR1 is GTSNPN and CDR2 SVGIG (reference sequence).

V usage is TRBV25-1 and J usage is TRBJ2-1; D is possibly TRBD1 or TRBD2 (5 bases each). This CDR3 comprises 15 residues. V lost 5 bases and J 4 bases, leaving 15 bases between the germline ends. Germline values: CDR1 MGHDK, CDR2 SYGVNS. As DNA, the CDR3 is TGTGCCAGCAGTAAGGGGACCGCTACATACAATGAGCAGTTCTTC. This encodes CASSKGTATYNEQFF.

The chain joins TRBV4-2 to TRBJ2-5, with TRBD2 matching over 7 bases. Trimming cost V 4 bases and J 1 base; bases outside gene matches: 9. The CDR3 runs to 16 residues. Germline V gene lookup returns CDR1 LGHNA and CDR2 YNFKEQ. The CDR3 loop is CASSPSSGEGQETQYF. In DNA form, the CDR3 reads TGTGCCAGCAGCCCCTCCTCGGGGGAGGGCCAAGAGACCCAGTACTTC.

This clone was detected once. The genes are TRBV13 and TRBJ2-2, with 8 bases identical to TRBD2. The ends lost 3 bases at V and 6 bases at J; junction bases unmatched: 6. Germline loops: CDR1 PRHDT, CDR2 FYEKMQ (reference sequence). This CDR3 comprises 15 residues. This CDR3 reads CASSFTRGGAGELFF. For the CDR3, the DNA is TGTGCCAGCAGCTTTACCCGGGGGGGGGCCGGGGAGCTGTTTTTT.

The chain joins TRBV7-2 to TRBJ1-1, with D tentatively TRBD1 (5 bases). From germline, CDR1 is SGHTA and CDR2 FQGNSA. Between the trimmed V and J ends, which lost 2 bases and 1 base, there was a span of 14 bases. CDR3 size: 16 residues. DNA of the CDR3: TGTGCCAGCAGCTTACAGATCGGGGGGGGGAACACTGAAGCTTTCTTT. Encoded protein: CASSLQIGGGNTEAFF.

V gene TRBV28 combines with J gene TRBJ2-5; D is uncertain. V lost 5 bases and J 3 bases, leaving 10 bases between the germline ends. Per germline, CDR1 MDHEN and CDR2 SYDVKM. This CDR3 has 13 residues. CDR3 bases: TGTGCCAGCAGTACCCCGGCCAAAGAGACCCAGTACTTC. It codes for CASSTPAKETQYF.

The chain joins TRBV19 to TRBJ2-3; perhaps TRBD2 as D (5 bases). CDR1 and CDR2 (germline): LNHDA, SQIVND (reference sequence). The CDR3 totals 16 residues. The V end was cut by 7 bases, the J end by 0 bases, with 17 bases between. The CDR3 spells CASKSRSGLSTDTQYF. In nucleotides, the CDR3 is TGTGCCAGTAAATCGCGGAGCGGCCTTAGCACAGATACGCAGTATTTT.

The CDR3 here is CASSSIRGNQETQYF. The DNA for the CDR3 is TGTGCCAGCAGCTCGATAAGGGGAAACCAAGAGACCCAGTACTTC. The rearrangement uses TRBV11-2 and TRBJ2-5; D is possibly TRBD1 (5 bases). Germline CDR1 reads SGHAT; CDR2 reads FQNNGV. V lost 4 bases and J lost 0, with 12 bases in between. The CDR3 is made up of 15 amino acids.

The rearrangement joins TRBV4-1 to TRBJ2-3; weak D call: TRBD2 (6 bases). CDR1 and CDR2 from the germline V gene are MGHRA and YSYEKL. The CDR3 is made up of 16 amino acids. V shed 4 bases and J shed 6 bases, with 20 bases lying between them. The CDR3 reads CASSLSGLTGSDTQYF. The CDR3 nucleotides read TGCGCCAGCAGCCTCTCGGGACTCACCGGGTCGGATACGCAGTATTTT.

This clone was found once. The chain employs TRBV6-5 and TRBJ1-5; 12 positions match TRBD1. Germline trimming cut 6 bases from V and 9 bases from J; bases unmatched to any gene: 6. The CDR3 is 14 amino acids. Germline lookup yields CDR1 MNHEY and CDR2 SVGAGI. The CDR3 reads CASRPGTGGLPQHF. The DNA for the CDR3 is TGTGCCAGCAGACCTGGGACAGGGGGCTTGCCCCAGCATTTT.

J is TRBJ1-2 and V is TRBV7-8; 9 nucleotides agree with TRBD1. The germline CDR1 and CDR2 sequences are SGHVS and FQNEAQ. The CDR3 is 15 residues long. The V segment lost 5 bases and the J segment 7 bases; nucleotides outside the gene matches: 11. The CDR3: CASSISGQGIGGYTF. The DNA for the CDR3 is TGTGCCAGCAGCATATCGGGACAGGGAATAGGTGGCTACACCTTC.

The rearrangement uses TRBV7-6 and TRBJ2-3, with no clear D. V lost 5 bases and J 0 bases, leaving 12 bases between the germline ends. Germline V gene data show CDR1 as SGHVS and CDR2 as FNYEAQ. This CDR3 spans 15 amino acids. CDR3 sequence: CASSLETLSTDTQYF. The CDR3 DNA reads as TGTGCCAGCAGCCTGGAGACCCTAAGCACAGATACGCAGTATTTT.

The chain links TRBV30 to TRBJ2-7; TRBD2 matches at 13 bases. CDR1 is GTSNPN, CDR2 SVGIG, per germline (reference sequence). Trimming removed 0 bases from V and 9 bases from J; junction bases left unmatched: 8. The CDR3 runs to 15 residues. CDR3 protein: CAWSVGLAGEAAQYF. The CDR3 nucleotides are TGTGCCTGGAGTGTTGGACTAGCGGGAGAAGCCGCGCAGTACTTC. Supplemented by reference TRBV30 and TRBJ2-7, the full variable domain reads SQTIHQWPATLVQPVGSPLSLECTVEGTSNPNLYWYRQAAGRGLQLLFYSVGIGQISSEVPQNLSASRPQDRQFILSSKKLLLSDSGFYLCAWSVGLAGEAAQYFGPGTRLTVT.

The J gene is TRBJ1-6, the V gene TRBV7-2, with a weak D call TRBD1 (6 bases). CDR1 is SGHTA and CDR2 is FQGNSA in the germline V gene. V dropped 1 base and J dropped 6 bases, with 13 bases sitting between them. This CDR3 is built from 16 residues. The CDR3 DNA is TGTGCCAGCAGCTTAGGGGGCACGGGGGCTAATTCACCCCTCCACTTT. It yields the protein CASSLGGTGANSPLHF.

This rearrangement joins TRBV7-9 to TRBJ2-1; TRBD2 might be the D (6 bases). From germline, CDR1 is SEHNR and CDR2 FQNEAQ (reference sequence). The V end was cut by 5 bases, the J end by 5 bases, with 13 bases between. This CDR3 comprises 14 residues. CDR3 loop: CASSLRGTNNEQFF. The CDR3 DNA follows: TGTGCCAGCAGCCTGCGCGGGACGAACAATGAGCAGTTCTTC.

Of note for this clone: One junction end disagrees with the germline gene, perhaps due to a read error. This chain connects TRBV6-1 to TRBJ1-3; D is ambiguous. Germline CDR1 is MNHNS and CDR2 is SASEGT. The CDR3 consists of 13 residues. The CDR3 reads CASLGISGNTMYF. As DNA, the CDR3 is TGTGCCAGTCTCGGTATCTCTGGAAACACCATGTATTTT.

The rearrangement joins TRBV5-1 to TRBJ2-3; TRBD2 matches at 7 bases. CDR3 size: 14 residues. V lost 8 bases, J lost 3 bases, and 9 bases stayed unmatched. The germline V gene encodes CDR1 SGHRS and CDR2 YFSETQ. CDR3 sequence reads: CASSSSGGTDTQYF. The CDR3 DNA is TGCGCCAGTAGTTCGTCGGGGGGTACAGATACGCAGTATTTT.

This clone was detected once. J is TRBJ1-2 and V is TRBV7-8, with no clear D. The CDR3 is 13 amino acids. V was shortened by 4 bases and J by 5 bases, with 11 bases between the two germline ends. Germline V gene sequence: CDR1 SGHVS, CDR2 FQNEAQ. The CDR3 protein is CASSSGSSYGYTF. In nucleotides, the CDR3 is TGTGCCAGCAGCTCCGGATCGTCGTATGGCTACACCTTC.

The rearrangement uses TRBV11-2 and TRBJ2-1; TRBD2 agrees at 14 bases. Germline loops: CDR1 SGHAT, CDR2 FQNNGV. The ends lost 1 base at V and 9 bases at J; junction bases unmatched: 8. CDR3 length: 17 residues. CDR3 protein: CASSLGVGLAGVFEQFF. The CDR3, as DNA: TGTGCCAGCAGCTTAGGTGTGGGACTAGCGGGAGTGTTTGAGCAGTTCTTC.

The rearrangement uses TRBV2 and TRBJ2-7; 9 bases are shared with TRBD1. Looked up from germline, CDR1 is SNHLY and CDR2 is FYNNEI. Trimming removed 6 bases from V and 7 bases from J; junction bases left unmatched: 10. The CDR3 loop spans 14 amino acids. In DNA form, the CDR3 reads TGTGCCAGCAGACAAGGCGGGACAGGGAGTGAGCAGTACTTC. Translating gives CASRQGGTGSEQYF.

There are a few counts of this clone. J is TRBJ2-2 and V is TRBV21-1; the table names TRBD2, a call not compared with the DNA. TRBV21-1 has pseudogene status. This CDR3 has 15 residues. The CDR3 protein is CASKKRERGTGELFF. CDR3 DNA sequence: TGTGCCAGCAAAAAGCGGGAAAGGGGGACCGGGGAGCTGTTTTTT.

This sequence joins TRBV4-1 and TRBJ2-3; D might be TRBD2 (5 bases). CDR1 is MGHRA, CDR2 YSYEKL, per germline. This CDR3 is 14 amino acids long. Trimming stripped 1 base from V and 5 bases from J, with 10 bases between. CDR3 sequence reads: CASSQGGSGDTQYF. The CDR3 DNA reads as TGCGCCAGCAGCCAAGGAGGGTCAGGAGATACGCAGTATTTT.

As for this clone: Compared with germline, one end of the junction differs, possibly owing to a read error. Other DNA sequences in the sample encode the same CDR3. The V call is TRBV11-2, the J call TRBJ2-2; 7 positions match TRBD1. CDR3 size: 15 residues. Germline CDR1 and CDR2: SGHAT and FQNNGV. The CDR3 DNA follows: TGTGCCAGTAGCTCCCAGGGGGTGGGGACCGGGGAGCTGTTTTTT. It is translated as CASSSQGVGTGELFF.

A single count supports this clone. The rearrangement uses TRBV4-2 and TRBJ2-4; 7 positions match TRBD1. Germline lookup yields CDR1 LGHNA and CDR2 YNFKEQ. The CDR3 consists of 16 residues. Germline trimming cut 4 bases from V and 8 bases from J; bases unmatched to any gene: 14. The CDR3 sequence: CASSRLIAGGIYIQYF. The DNA of the CDR3 is TGTGCCAGCAGCCGTCTCATCGCAGGGGGAATCTACATTCAGTACTTC.

The CDR3 coding sequence is TGTGCCAGCAGCTTGCGGGCCGATGAGCAGTTCTTC. Its translation is CASSLRADEQFF. This rearrangement joins TRBV5-8 to TRBJ2-1; D not resolved. Trimming cost V 1 base and J 8 bases, with 7 bases left between them. Germline CDR1 and CDR2: SGHTS and YDEGEE. This CDR3 is built from 12 residues. Combining the CDR3 with reference TRBV5-8 and TRBJ2-1 gives the whole variable domain EAGVTQSPTHLIKTRGQQATLRCSPISGHTSVYWYQQALGLGLQFLLWYDEGEERNRGNFPPRFSGRQFPNYSSELNVNALELEDSALYLCASSLRADEQFFGPGTRLTVL.

The chain links TRBV7-2 to TRBJ1-2; tentatively, D is TRBD1 (5 bases). The length of the CDR3 is 14 residues. V was cut by 2 bases and J by 4 bases, with 11 bases left in between. The germline gives CDR1 SGHTA, CDR2 FQGNSA. CDR3 DNA: TGTGCCAGCAGCTTATCGGCAGGGCCCTATGGCTACACCTTC. This translates into CASSLSAGPYGYTF.

This rearrangement joins TRBV7-2 to TRBJ2-3; 11 bases fit TRBD2. Germline loops: CDR1 SGHTA, CDR2 FQGNSA. The CDR3 loop spans 18 amino acids. V lost 4 bases and J lost 5; bases outside the gene matches: 14. CDR3 amino acids: CASSSLTVSGGAGDTQYF. The CDR3 nucleotides are TGTGCCAGCAGCTCCCTTACCGTTAGCGGGGGGGCAGGAGATACGCAGTATTTT.